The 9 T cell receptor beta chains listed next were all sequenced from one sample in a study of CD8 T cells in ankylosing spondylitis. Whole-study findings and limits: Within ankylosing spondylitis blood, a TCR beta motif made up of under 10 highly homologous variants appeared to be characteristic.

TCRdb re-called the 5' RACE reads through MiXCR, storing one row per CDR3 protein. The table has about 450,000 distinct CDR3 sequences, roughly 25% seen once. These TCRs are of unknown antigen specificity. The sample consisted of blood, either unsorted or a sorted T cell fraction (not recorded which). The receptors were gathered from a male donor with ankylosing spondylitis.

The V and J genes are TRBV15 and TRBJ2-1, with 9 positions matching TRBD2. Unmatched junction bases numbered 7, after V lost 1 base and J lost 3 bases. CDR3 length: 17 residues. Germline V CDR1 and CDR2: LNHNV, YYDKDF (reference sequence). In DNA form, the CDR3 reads TGTGCCACCAGCAGAGTTCAAGCTAGCGGGGTCTACAATGAGCAGTTCTTC. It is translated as CATSRVQASGVYNEQFF. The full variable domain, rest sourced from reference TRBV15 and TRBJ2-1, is DAMVIQNPRYQVTQFGKPVTLSCSQTLNHNVMYWYQQKSSQAPKLLFHYYDKDFNNEADTPDNFQSRRPNTSFCFLDIRSPGLGDTAMYLCATSRVQASGVYNEQFFGPGTRLTVL.

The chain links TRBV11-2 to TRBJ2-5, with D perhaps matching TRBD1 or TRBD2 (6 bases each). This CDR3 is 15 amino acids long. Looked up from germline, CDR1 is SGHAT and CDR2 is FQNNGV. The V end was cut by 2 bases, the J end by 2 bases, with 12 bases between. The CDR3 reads CASSLSGAGQETQYF. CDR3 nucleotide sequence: TGTGCCAGCAGCTTATCGGGGGCTGGTCAAGAGACCCAGTACTTC.

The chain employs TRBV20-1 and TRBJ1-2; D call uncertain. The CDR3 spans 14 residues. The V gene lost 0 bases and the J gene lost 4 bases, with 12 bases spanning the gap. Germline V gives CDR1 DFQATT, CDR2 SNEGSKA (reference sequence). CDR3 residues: CSARDKGSPYGYTF. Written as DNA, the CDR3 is TGCAGTGCTAGAGATAAGGGATCCCCCTATGGCTACACCTTC.

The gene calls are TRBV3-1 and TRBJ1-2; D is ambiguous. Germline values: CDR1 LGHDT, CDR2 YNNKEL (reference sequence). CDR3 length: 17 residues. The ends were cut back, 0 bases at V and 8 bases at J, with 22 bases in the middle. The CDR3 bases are TGTGCCAGCAGCCAAGACATGTCCGGGGATCATGGCCGGGGCTACACCTTC. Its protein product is CASSQDMSGDHGRGYTF.

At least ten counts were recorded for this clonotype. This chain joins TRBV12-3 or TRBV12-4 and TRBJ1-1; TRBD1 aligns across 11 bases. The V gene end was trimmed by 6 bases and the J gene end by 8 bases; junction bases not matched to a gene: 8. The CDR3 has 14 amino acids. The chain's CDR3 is CASRTGQGAFEAFF. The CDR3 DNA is TGTGCCAGCAGGACCGGACAGGGGGCCTTCGAAGCTTTCTTT.

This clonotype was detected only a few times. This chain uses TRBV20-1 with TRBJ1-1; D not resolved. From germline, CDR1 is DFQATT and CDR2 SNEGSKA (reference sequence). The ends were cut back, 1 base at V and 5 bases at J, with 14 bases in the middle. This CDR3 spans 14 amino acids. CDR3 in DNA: TGCAGTGCTAGAGCGCCCCACGAGGCTACTGAAGCTTTCTTT. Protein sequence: CSARAPHEATEAFF.

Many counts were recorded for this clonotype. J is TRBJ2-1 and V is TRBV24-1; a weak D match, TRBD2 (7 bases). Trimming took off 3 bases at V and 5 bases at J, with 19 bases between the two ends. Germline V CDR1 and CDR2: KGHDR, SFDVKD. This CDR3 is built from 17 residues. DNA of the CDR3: TGTGCCACCAGTGATCCACAGGGACTACTAAGGAACAATGAGCAGTTCTTC. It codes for CATSDPQGLLRNNEQFF.

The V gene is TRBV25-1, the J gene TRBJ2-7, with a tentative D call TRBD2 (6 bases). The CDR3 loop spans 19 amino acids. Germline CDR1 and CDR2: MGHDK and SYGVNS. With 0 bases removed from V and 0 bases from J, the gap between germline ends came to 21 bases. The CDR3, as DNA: TGTGCCAGCAGTGAATATCGCCGGGTGCTAGCGCCCGACTCCTACGAGCAGTACGTC. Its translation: CASSEYRRVLAPDSYEQYV.

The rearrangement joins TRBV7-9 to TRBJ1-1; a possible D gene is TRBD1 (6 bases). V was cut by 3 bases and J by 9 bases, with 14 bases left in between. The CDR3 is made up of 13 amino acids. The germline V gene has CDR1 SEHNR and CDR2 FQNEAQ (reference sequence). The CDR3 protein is CASSFGDGGKAFF. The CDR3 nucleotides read TGTGCCAGCAGCTTTGGGGACGGGGGCAAAGCTTTCTTT.